Listed below are T cell receptor beta chains from one sample, sequenced in a study of low-dose radiotherapy and immunotherapy resistance in tumors. One entry per CDR3 protein results from TCRdb running MiXCR on the reads. The repertoire holds approximately 84,000 distinct CDR3 sequences, with about 18% as singletons. The source material was PBMCs, sampled before treatment. Receptors were obtained from a male donor with prostate cancer. CDR3s include the opening cysteine and the closing phenylalanine or tryptophan. The D gene is left open where the match is weak. Clone size reads once, few, many, or a class if the clone is expanded.

CDR3 length	V gene	clone size	D gene	J gene	CDR3 DNA	CDR3 protein
16	TRBV3-1	many	TRBD2	TRBJ2-3	TGTGCCAGCAGCCAAGATACTAGCGGGGCCACAGATACGCAGTATTTT	CASSQDTSGATDTQYF
17	TRBV5-5	many	TRBD2	TRBJ2-1	TGTGCCAGCAGCTTGCGGGGGCGGGGGGCGACCTACAATGAGCAGTTCTTC	CASSLRGRGATYNEQFF
16	TRBV21-1	many	.	TRBJ2-7	TGTGCCAGCAGCAAATCGGAGAGACCCAATCCGTACGAGCAGTACTTC	CASSKSERPNPYEQYF
15	TRBV4-2	many	.	TRBJ2-7	TGTGCCAGCAGCCAACAGGGGAAAGCCCCCTACGAGCAGTACTTC	CASSQQGKAPYEQYF
17	TRBV5-1	few	TRBD2	TRBJ2-1	TGCGCCAGCAGCCTCCGCGGGACTAGCGGGGGGTACAATGAGCAGTTCTTC	CASSLRGTSGGYNEQFF
16	TRBV27	many	TRBD1	TRBJ1-1	TGTGCCAGCAGTTCCAGCTGGCGCAGGGGGGGCACTGAAGCTTTCTTT	CASSSSWRRGGTEAFF
14	TRBV7-2	many	.	TRBJ1-4	TGTGCCAGCAGCCGGGACTCAGAGTATGAAAAACTGTTTTTT	CASSRDSEYEKLFF
13	TRBV5-4	few	.	TRBJ2-7	TGTGCCAGCAGCCGAGACAGGATCTACGAGCAGTACTTC	CASSRDRIYEQYF
15	TRBV5-1	many	TRBD1	TRBJ1-1	TGCGCCAGCAGCTTGCAGGGGGCGAGGGACACTGAAGCTTTCTTT	CASSLQGARDTEAFF
15	TRBV19	many	.	TRBJ2-1	TGTGCCACCACCCCACCGACTAGAACGTTCAATGAGCAGTTCTTC	CATTPPTRTFNEQFF
14	TRBV25-1	many	.	TRBJ1-4	TGTGCCAGCAGTGTGGGAGGGATGGGGGAAAAACTGTTTTTT	CASSVGGMGEKLFF
15	TRBV2	many	.	TRBJ2-2	TGTGCCAGCAGCTTCCGGGACGGCCAGACCGGGGAGCTGTTTTTT	CASSFRDGQTGELFF
15	TRBV30	few	TRBD1	TRBJ1-4	TGTGCCTGGAGTCAAAACAGGGGGCTCGGTGAAAAACTGTTTTTT	CAWSQNRGLGEKLFF
15	TRBV21-1	many	.	TRBJ2-7	TGTGCCAGCAGCAAAAAGGGGGTACAGTCCTACGAGCAGTACTTC	CASSKKGVQSYEQYF
13	TRBV7-9	many	.	TRBJ2-1	TGTGCCAGCACCCCTGGGACATACAATGAGCAGTTCTTC	CASTPGTYNEQFF
14	TRBV29-1	many	.	TRBJ1-4	TGCAGCGTTGACTCAGAGGGCGGTAATGAAAAACTGTTTTTT	CSVDSEGGNEKLFF
15	TRBV7-9	many	.	TRBJ1-1	TGTGCCAGCAGATATGTGGGGGGCGCGGGCACTGAAGCTTTCTTT	CASRYVGGAGTEAFF
16	TRBV4-1	many	.	TRBJ2-3	TGCGCCAGCAGCCAAGAAAGGTCTGCTTGGACCGATACGCAGTATTTT	CASSQERSAWTDTQYF
16	TRBV13	many	TRBD1	TRBJ2-3	TGTGCCAGCAGCTCCTCCGGGACAGGAGGCACAGATACGCAGTATTTT	CASSSSGTGGTDTQYF
15	TRBV12-3/TRBV12-4	many	.	TRBJ1-6	TGTGCCAGCAGTCCCTCGTCGAGGGATAATTCACCCCTCCACTTT	CASSPSSRDNSPLHF
13	TRBV6-5	many	.	TRBJ1-1	TGTGCCAGCATGCGGGGGGCGTGGACTGAAGCTTTCTTT	CASMRGAWTEAFF
13	TRBV7-3	many	.	TRBJ1-1	TGTGCCAGCAGCTTAAAGGGTTCAGGGCGGGCTTTCTTT	CASSLKGSGRAFF
12	TRBV2	many	.	TRBJ1-1	TGTGCCAGCAAACGGACAGCTACTGAAGCTTTCTTT	CASKRTATEAFF
14	TRBV12-3/TRBV12-4	many	.	TRBJ2-2	TGTGCCAGCAGCTTCCAGGGAAACACCGGGGAGCTGTTTTTT	CASSFQGNTGELFF
18	TRBV19	many	TRBD2	TRBJ2-3	TGTGCCAGTAGTGGTAGCGGGGGGGCCCTCAGCACAGATAATACGCAGTATTTT	CASSGSGGALSTDNTQYF
18	TRBV21-1	many	.	TRBJ2-3	TGTGCCAGCAGCCCCTACCCCCCGGGGCTGAGTAGCGCAGATACGCAGTATTTT	CASSPYPPGLSSADTQYF
12	TRBV11-2	few	.	TRBJ2-2	.	CASSLVGELFFF
16	TRBV19	many	TRBD2	TRBJ2-1	TGTGCCAGTAGTATCGACGGGGGGATTTCCTACAATGAGCAGTTCTTC	CASSIDGGISYNEQFF